This T cell receptor (beta chain) came from a study of T-cell memory formation after mild COVID-19. Study-level background: Most TCR clusters belonged to a single donor. Findings and limits, study-wide: Researchers found some responding clones in pre-infection memory, a sign that cross-reactive memory joined.

TCRdb used MiXCR to reprocess the 5' RACE reads, holding one entry per CDR3 protein. The sample carries a few hundred thousand distinct CDR3 sequences, approximately 21% recorded once. Worth noting for this clonotype: The antigen is undetermined.

The CDR3 is 14 amino acids. V was clipped by 3 bases and J by 2 bases, with 8 bases between them. The origin of this receptor is an adult woman who had mild COVID-19 (a few samples of this study predate the infection). Cell type and time point are not known. V usage is TRBV12-3 or TRBV12-4 and J usage is TRBJ1-3; D is ambiguous. Sequencing was done on a sample of PBMCs or a T cell subset sorted from them (not recorded which). CDR3 sequence: CASSLQKPGNTIYF. The DNA of the CDR3 is TGTGCCAGCAGTTTGCAGAAACCTGGAAACACCATATATTTT.